This paragraph covers one T cell receptor (beta chain) sequence. In the authors' methods: From reference gene primer amplification, estimates of nucleated cell counts were derived. Using immunoSEQ multiplex PCR, the repertoire was profiled, and TCRdb retains in-frame clones only, with some absent. V, J and clone size derive from that table, while D and trimming were established from the DNA sequence. This table has tens of thousands of clones, 85% to 90% appearing once. The data originate from a study of blood T cell repertoires in COVID-19. Germline CDR1 is SGHNT and CDR2 is YENEEA. Trimming removed 6 bases at V and 5 bases at J, with 16 bases between. The CDR3 contains 14 residues.

The sequence was collected from a woman aged 55-70 years with active COVID-19. The chain combines TRBV11-3 with TRBJ2-5; D unresolved. The source material was peripheral blood. Here the CDR3 reads CASSPTTGQETQYF. The CDR3, as DNA: TGTGCCAGCAGTCCGACAACCGGCCAGGAGACCCAGTACTTC.